A single sample is the source of the 14 T cell receptor beta chains below, sequenced in a study of cytomegalovirus exposure and HLA in healthy donors. Researchers ran the PCR with 60 Vbeta and 13 Jbeta primers. The protocol was immunoSEQ multiplex PCR, while the TCRdb copy is restricted to in-frame clones and leaves out a portion. The table records hundreds of thousands of clones, 82% of them present only once. The material sequenced was PBMCs. The receptor source for this set is a man aged 40-55 years in good health and CMV-seropositive.

CDR3 protein: CASRETSGRAGNEQFF. The CDR3 nucleotides are TGTGCCAGCAGGGAGACTAGCGGGAGGGCCGGGAATGAGCAGTTCTTC. The V gene is TRBV2, the J gene TRBJ2-1; 14 positions match TRBD2. There are 16 residues in the CDR3. Looked up from germline, CDR1 is SNHLY and CDR2 is FYNNEI. V lost 6 bases and J lost 7; bases outside the gene matches: 8.

The chain uses TRBV9 and TRBJ2-5; 11 bases align to TRBD2. The CDR3 totals 15 residues. V lost 4 bases, J lost 9 bases, and 11 bases stayed unmatched. Germline-derived CDR1 and CDR2 are SGDLS and YYNGEE. CDR3 amino acids: CASSPRTLAGVPQYF. Here the CDR3 DNA reads TGTGCCAGCAGCCCTCGAACACTAGCGGGAGTCCCCCAGTACTTC.

In its sample, this clone was seen a few times. This sequence joins TRBV19 and TRBJ2-1; 7 bases align to TRBD2. Germline-derived CDR1 and CDR2 are LNHDA and SQIVND (reference sequence). The CDR3 consists of 16 residues. The ends lost 1 base at V and 2 bases at J; junction bases unmatched: 5. This CDR3 reads CASSIGGGTPYNEQFF. CDR3 DNA: TGTGCCAGTAGTATAGGGGGGGGAACCCCCTACAATGAGCAGTTCTTC.

The chain couples TRBV29-1 to TRBJ1-5, with D maybe TRBD1 (6 bases). The CDR3 has 13 amino acids. Germline V gives CDR1 SQVTM, CDR2 ANQGSEA. Deletions cut 4 bases from V and 4 bases from J, with 11 bases between. The CDR3 DNA reads as TGCAGCGTTGGTGGGCAGGGGAATCAGCCCCAGCATTTT. This translates into CSVGGQGNQPQHF.

The V gene is TRBV5-1, the J gene TRBJ2-7; possible D gene TRBD1, 6 bases. Germline CDR1 is SGHRS and CDR2 is YFSETQ. There are 13 residues in the CDR3. V gave up 0 bases and J gave up 6 bases, with 10 bases separating them. CDR3 residues: CASSLAGGIEQYV. Written as DNA, the CDR3 is TGCGCCAGCAGCTTGGCTGGGGGCATCGAGCAGTACGTC.

The chain uses TRBV9 and TRBJ2-3; the match to TRBD2 covers 9 bases. CDR3 length equals 16 residues. Germline CDR1 SGDLS, CDR2 YYNGEE. V trimming: 0 bases; J trimming: 3 bases; junction bases outside the gene matches: 5. The CDR3 is CASSVGAGGLTDTQYF. CDR3 sequence (DNA): TGTGCCAGCAGCGTAGGGGCGGGAGGGTTAACAGATACGCAGTATTTT.

Concerning this clone: The identical CDR3 is also encoded by other nucleotide sequences in the sample. The rearrangement links TRBV27 to TRBJ2-3, with D maybe TRBD1 (5 bases). Germline values: CDR1 MNHEY, CDR2 SMNVEV (reference sequence). Trimming left V 4 bases short and J 0 bases short, with 8 bases between. The CDR3 runs to 14 residues. The CDR3: CASSYQGSTDTQYF. The CDR3 bases are TGTGCCAGCAGTTATCAGGGAAGCACAGATACGCAGTATTTT.

This clone was recorded only once. This chain uses TRBV13 with TRBJ2-1, with 11 bases fitting TRBD2. Germline V gives CDR1 PRHDT, CDR2 FYEKMQ (reference sequence). The CDR3 loop spans 13 amino acids. Germline trimming cut 5 bases from V and 8 bases from J; bases unmatched to any gene: 2. The CDR3 DNA reads as TGTGCCAGCAGCACTAGCGGGAGTGATGAGCAGTTCTTC. Translated, it gives CASSTSGSDEQFF.

This chain joins TRBV4-1 and TRBJ2-2; 9 positions match TRBD2. CDR1 and CDR2 from the germline V gene are MGHRA and YSYEKL. Trimming at V came to 4 bases and at J to 0 bases, leaving 3 bases not matched to a gene. The CDR3 is 16 amino acids. CDR3 DNA sequence: TGCGCCAGCAGCCTGACTAGCGGCCCGAACACCGGGGAGCTGTTTTTT. Amino acid sequence: CASSLTSGPNTGELFF.

The V gene is TRBV7-9, the J gene TRBJ1-4; D is ambiguous. Germline V gives CDR1 SEHNR, CDR2 FQNEAQ (reference sequence). V was pared by 3 bases and J by 8 bases, with 7 bases between. The CDR3 runs to 12 residues. Written as DNA, the CDR3 is TGTGCCAGCAGCTTTCTCTCCGAAAAACTGTTTTTT. Translated, it gives CASSFLSEKLFF.

This clone was seen just once. One end of the junction does not line up with germline, which may come from a read error. The rearrangement joins TRBV7-7 to TRBJ2-5, with TRBD2 matching 9 bases. Germline-derived CDR1 and CDR2 are SSHAT and FNYEAQ (reference sequence). The CDR3 length is 14 residues. Here the CDR3 DNA reads TGTGCTAGCAGCTTGGCGGGAGGGCAAGAGACCCAGTACTTC. It codes for CASSLAGGQETQYF.

The chain joins TRBV5-4 to TRBJ2-1; possibly TRBD1 for D (5 bases). CDR1 is SGHNT and CDR2 is YYREEE in the germline V gene (reference sequence). This CDR3 is built from 13 residues. V was pared by 4 bases and J by 5 bases, with 10 bases between. Here the CDR3 reads CASSLDRHNEQFF. In nucleotides, the CDR3 is TGTGCCAGCAGCCTCGACAGACACAATGAGCAGTTCTTC.

The chain recombines TRBV4-1 with TRBJ2-3, with TRBD2 matching 12 bases. V lost 4 bases, J lost 6 bases, and 11 bases stayed unmatched. There are 17 residues in the CDR3. Germline CDR1 and CDR2: MGHRA and YSYEKL. The CDR3 spells CASSLVGTSGPMDTQYF. The CDR3 DNA is TGCGCCAGCAGCCTCGTAGGGACTAGCGGGCCCATGGATACGCAGTATTTT.

CDR3 nucleotide sequence: TGCGCCAGCGCCATTAGTCCTTACTCTGGAAACACCATATATTTT. The encoded protein is CASAISPYSGNTIYF. The chain recombines TRBV5-1 with TRBJ1-3; no firm D call. CDR1 and CDR2 (germline): SGHRS, YFSETQ. V gave up 7 bases and J gave up 0 bases, with 14 bases separating them. The CDR3 loop spans 15 amino acids.